These 22 T cell receptor beta chains were all obtained from the same sample, sequenced in a study of blood T cell repertoires in COVID-19. Assay: immunoSEQ multiplex PCR; the TCRdb copy retains only in-frame clones and omits some. Counted here are around 300,000 clones, 87% occurring once; the ten biggest clones make up 5.3%. The sequenced sample consisted of PBMCs or T cells enriched from blood (not recorded which). These receptors came from a woman aged 30 to 39 who had recovered from COVID-19.

The rearrangement links TRBV10-3 to TRBJ1-2; no definite D call. The germline CDR1 and CDR2 sequences are ENHRY and SYGVKD. V was shortened by 7 bases and J by 2 bases, with 8 bases between the two germline ends. The CDR3 consists of 12 residues. CDR3 nucleotide sequence: TGTGCCATCATGCGCGAAAACTATGGCTACACCTTC. Translation: CAIMRENYGYTF.

The J gene is TRBJ1-1, the V gene TRBV3-1 (or the pseudogene TRBV3-2); D gene uncertain. Germline CDR1 is LGHDT and CDR2 is YNNKEL (reference sequence). This CDR3 region has 13 residues. V was pared by 4 bases and J by 5 bases, with 11 bases between. The CDR3, as DNA: TGTGCCAGCAGCCCCGAGACTATTACTGAAGCTTTCTTT. This encodes CASSPETITEAFF.

The rearrangement joins TRBV7-8 to TRBJ2-7, with 8 bases fitting TRBD1. Germline V CDR1 and CDR2: SGHVS, FQNEAQ. The CDR3 spans 14 residues. V lost 5 bases to trimming and J lost 8 bases; unmatched junction nucleotides: 11. The CDR3 spells CASSQGTGTTQQYF. DNA of the CDR3: TGTGCCAGCAGCCAAGGGACAGGTACTACGCAGCAGTACTTC. Looking up the rest from reference TRBV7-8 and TRBJ2-7 gives the full variable domain: GAGVSQSPRYKVAKRGQDVALRCDPISGHVSLFWYQQALGQGPEFLTYFQNEAQLDKSGLPSDRFFAERPEGSVSTLKIQRTQQEDSAVYLCASSQGTGTTQQYFGPGTRLTVT.

The chain recombines TRBV28 with TRBJ1-6; TRBD1 matches at 8 bases. This CDR3 region has 18 residues. V gave up 5 bases and J gave up 2 bases; unmatched junction bases: 11. CDR1 is MDHEN, CDR2 SYDVKM, per germline. The CDR3 nucleotides read TGTGCCAGCAGTGCAGGACGACAGGGGTACCCCTATAATTCACCCCTCCACTTT. This codes for CASSAGRQGYPYNSPLHF. Full variable domain (rest looked up from reference TRBV28 and TRBJ1-6): DVKVTQSSRYLVKRTGEKVFLECVQDMDHENMFWYRQDPGLGLRLIYFSYDVKMKEKGDIPEGYSVSREKKERFSLILESASTNQTSMYLCASSAGRQGYPYNSPLHFGNGTRLTVT.

This clone was seen only a few times. The chain carries TRBV6-1 and TRBJ1-2, with TRBD1 matching 11 bases. V was pared by 0 bases and J by 5 bases, with 5 bases of the junction left unmatched. This CDR3 region has 16 residues. Germline CDR1 reads MNHNS; CDR2 reads SASEGT. CDR3 sequence (DNA): TGTGCCAGCAGTGAAGCCGGACAGGGGGCTGGGTATGGCTACACCTTC. This gives the protein CASSEAGQGAGYGYTF.

This clone appeared once. The V gene is TRBV29-1, the J gene TRBJ2-5, with D perhaps TRBD1 (5 bases). There are 12 residues in the CDR3. V gave up 4 bases and J gave up 4 bases, with 10 bases separating them. From germline, CDR1 is SQVTM and CDR2 ANQGSEA. This chain's CDR3 is CSVAAGSETQYF. The DNA of the CDR3 is TGCAGCGTTGCGGCAGGGTCAGAGACCCAGTACTTC.

The rearrangement uses TRBV28 and TRBJ1-2; weak D call: TRBD1 (5 bases). The CDR3 loop spans 13 amino acids. CDR1 is MDHEN, CDR2 SYDVKM, per germline. V gave up 2 bases and J gave up 7 bases, with 11 bases separating them. CDR3 amino acids: CASSLQGRFGYTF. The CDR3 DNA follows: TGTGCCAGCAGTTTACAGGGTAGATTTGGCTACACCTTC.

V is TRBV5-1 and J is TRBJ1-1, with TRBD1 as a possible D gene (6 bases). The CDR3 totals 14 residues. Germline CDR1 and CDR2: SGHRS and YFSETQ. The V gene lost 4 bases and the J gene lost 5 bases, with 15 bases spanning the gap. CDR3 loop: CASSLPGVGTEAFF. CDR3 DNA sequence: TGCGCCAGCAGCCTACCAGGGGTAGGGACTGAAGCTTTCTTT.

This clone has just a few counts. Other DNA sequences in the same sample also yield this CDR3. The J gene is TRBJ2-1, the V gene TRBV7-2, with D perhaps TRBD2 (6 bases). This CDR3 is 14 amino acids long. The germline V gene encodes CDR1 SGHTA and CDR2 FQGNSA. V was cut by 0 bases and J by 4 bases, with 7 bases left in between. CDR3 coding DNA: TGTGCCAGCAGCTTAGCGGGGGGTTACAATGAGCAGTTCTTC. It specifies CASSLAGGYNEQFF.

This clone has just one count. This chain connects TRBV11-3 to TRBJ2-3, with TRBD2 matching 13 bases. The CDR3 has 18 residues. V shed 1 base and J 5 bases; nucleotides not matched to a gene: 9. Germline assignment: CDR1 SGHNT and CDR2 YENEEA. CDR3 residues: CASSLGSRTSGGIDTQYF. The CDR3 DNA follows: TGTGCCAGCAGCTTAGGGAGCCGGACTAGCGGGGGAATAGATACGCAGTATTTT.

The chain is built from TRBV15 and TRBJ1-6; no clear D. V lost 1 base, J lost 9 bases, and 13 bases lay in between. This CDR3 is built from 15 residues. The germline CDR1 and CDR2 sequences are LNHNV and YYDKDF (reference sequence). The CDR3 DNA sequence: TGTGCCACCAGCAGAGGGCGGTTGGTGACTTCACCCCTCCACTTT. This sequence encodes CATSRGRLVTSPLHF.

The chain carries TRBV18 and TRBJ1-5; 10 nucleotides match TRBD1. CDR1 is KGHSH, CDR2 LQKENI, per germline. The junction had 6 bases not matched to a gene; V was cut back by 1 base and J by 0 bases. The length of the CDR3 is 18 residues. CDR3 sequence reads: CASSPRGQGTNSNQPQHF. CDR3 bases: TGTGCCAGCTCACCACGGGGACAGGGGACAAATAGCAATCAGCCCCAGCATTTT.

The chain is built from TRBV5-4 and TRBJ2-5; 10 positions match TRBD1. CDR3 size: 14 residues. V trimming: 4 bases; J trimming: 5 bases; junction bases outside the gene matches: 5. CDR1 and CDR2 (germline): SGHNT, YYREEE (reference sequence). CDR3 nucleotides: TGTGCCAGCAGCGCGGGACAGGGGAGGGAGACCCAGTACTTC. Its protein product is CASSAGQGRETQYF.

This chain connects TRBV5-1 to TRBJ1-4, with D hard to call. This CDR3 spans 14 amino acids. V was clipped by 7 bases and J by 0 bases, with 10 bases between them. Germline assignment: CDR1 SGHRS and CDR2 YFSETQ. The CDR3 DNA reads as TGCGCCAGCGGGCCGTTTGCAACTAATGAAAAACTGTTTTTT. This codes for CASGPFATNEKLFF.

The chain has TRBV4-2 and TRBJ2-7; TRBD1 matches 8 bases. The CDR3 is made up of 15 amino acids. Trimming removed 4 bases from V and 2 bases from J; junction bases left unmatched: 7. Germline loops: CDR1 LGHNA, CDR2 YNFKEQ. The CDR3 sequence is CASSPTTGGTYEQYF. The CDR3 nucleotides are TGTGCCAGCAGCCCCACTACAGGGGGGACCTACGAGCAGTACTTC.

J is TRBJ1-2 and V is TRBV19; 10 bases align to TRBD1. The CDR3 has 14 residues. V was clipped by 5 bases and J by 8 bases; unmatched bases: 8. The germline gives CDR1 LNHDA, CDR2 SQIVND (reference sequence). CDR3 sequence: CASSGDRGGSGYTF. The CDR3 nucleotides read TGTGCCAGTAGTGGGGACAGGGGCGGAAGCGGCTACACCTTC.

A few counts support this clone. The chain recombines TRBV6-5 with TRBJ1-2; unclear D gene. Germline lookup yields CDR1 MNHEY and CDR2 SVGAGI. Between the trimmed V and J ends, which lost 7 bases and 4 bases, there was a span of 10 bases. There are 12 residues in the CDR3. The CDR3 DNA follows: TGTGCCAGCAAACGGGGAAGCTATGGCTACACCTTC. This gives the protein CASKRGSYGYTF.

The chain carries TRBV7-9 and TRBJ1-4; no definite D call. V lost 10 bases, J lost 6 bases, and 18 bases lay in between. The CDR3 extends over 14 amino acids. Germline values: CDR1 SEHNR, CDR2 FQNEAQ (reference sequence). The CDR3 nucleotides read TGTGCCACGAGTGGGAGTAGAGGAGATGAAAAACTGTTTTTT. This gives the protein CATSGSRGDEKLFF.

The V call is TRBV12-3 or TRBV12-4, the J call TRBJ1-2; TRBD1 might be the D (5 bases). Trimming shortened V by 6 bases and J by 4 bases, and 12 bases separated the two germline ends. The CDR3 is made up of 13 amino acids. CDR3 sequence (DNA): TGTGCCAGCAGCCCCCTGGGGGGCTATGGCTACACCTTC. Its protein product is CASSPLGGYGYTF.

The rearrangement joins TRBV12-5 to TRBJ2-5; 7 bases line up with TRBD1. J was trimmed by 2 bases and V by 1 base; bases with no gene match: 1. The CDR3 is made up of 14 amino acids. Germline CDR1 reads LGHNT; CDR2 reads FRNRAP. This CDR3 is CASGLGGQQETQYF. The CDR3 nucleotides are TGTGCTAGTGGTTTGGGGGGACAGCAAGAGACCCAGTACTTC.

V is TRBV5-5 and J is TRBJ1-1; no reliable D call. Trimming removed 0 bases at V and 1 base at J, with 7 bases between. The CDR3 spans 14 residues. CDR1 and CDR2 from the germline V gene are SGHKS and YYEKEE (reference sequence). CDR3 amino acids: CASSLGATNTEAFF. CDR3 nucleotide sequence: TGTGCCAGCAGCTTGGGGGCCACGAACACTGAAGCTTTCTTT.

The V and J genes are TRBV7-9 and TRBJ2-6, with no clear D. The length of the CDR3 is 15 residues. From germline, CDR1 is SEHNR and CDR2 FQNEAQ (reference sequence). V was pared by 5 bases and J by 1 base, with 9 bases between. The DNA of the CDR3 is TGTGCCAGCAGCCTGGGCCTATCTGGGGCCAACGTCCTGACTTTC. Protein product: CASSLGLSGANVLTF.